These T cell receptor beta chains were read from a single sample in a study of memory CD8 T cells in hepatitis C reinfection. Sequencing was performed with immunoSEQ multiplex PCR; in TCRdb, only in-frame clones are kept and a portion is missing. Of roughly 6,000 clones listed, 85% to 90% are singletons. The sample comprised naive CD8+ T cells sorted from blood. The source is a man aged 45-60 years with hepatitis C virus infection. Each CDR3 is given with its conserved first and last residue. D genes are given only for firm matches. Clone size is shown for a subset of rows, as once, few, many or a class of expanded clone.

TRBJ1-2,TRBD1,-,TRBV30,CAWSPIRDRTNYGYTF,TGTGCCTGGAGCCCGATCCGGGACAGGACTAACTATGGCTACACCTTC
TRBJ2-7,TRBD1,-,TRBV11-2,CASSSGQLYEQYF,TGTGCCAGCAGCTCGGGACAGCTCTACGAGCAGTACTTC
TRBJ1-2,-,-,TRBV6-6,CASSPPGVLGYGYTF,TGTGCCAGCAGTCCCCCGGGGGTATTGGGCTATGGCTACACCTTC
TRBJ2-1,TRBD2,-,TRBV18,CASSPTSGSLNEQFF,TGTGCCAGCTCACCAACTAGCGGGAGTCTAAATGAGCAGTTCTTC
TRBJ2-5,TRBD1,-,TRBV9,CASSADRARWETQYF,TGTGCCAGCAGCGCCGACAGGGCGCGGTGGGAGACCCAGTACTTC
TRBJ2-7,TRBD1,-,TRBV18,CASSPPRQGSSYEQYF,TGTGCCAGCTCACCACCGAGACAGGGGAGCTCCTACGAGCAGTACTTC
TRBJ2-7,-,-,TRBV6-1,CASSARDSTYEQYF,TGTGCCAGCAGTGCGCGGGACAGTACCTACGAGCAGTACTTC
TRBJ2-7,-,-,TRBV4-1,CASSQIQGYEQYF,TGCGCCAGCAGCCAAATTCAGGGCTACGAGCAGTACTTC
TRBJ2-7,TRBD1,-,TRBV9,CASSGPGTGSYEQYF,TGTGCCAGCAGCGGTCCCGGGACAGGGAGCTACGAGCAGTACTTC
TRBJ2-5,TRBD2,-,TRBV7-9,CASSFTPAGIQETQYF,TGTGCCAGCAGCTTCACCCCAGCGGGAATTCAAGAGACCCAGTACTTC
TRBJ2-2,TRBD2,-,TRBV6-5,CASSLAGPGELFF,TGTGCCAGCAGTTTAGCGGGACCCGGGGAGCTGTTTTTT
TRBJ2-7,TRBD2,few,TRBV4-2,CASSQDRLAGGTYEQYF,TGTGCCAGCAGCCAAGATAGGCTAGCGGGAGGTACCTACGAGCAGTACTTC
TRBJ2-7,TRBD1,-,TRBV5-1,CASSVTGGSYEQYF,TGCGCCAGCAGCGTGACAGGGGGTTCCTACGAGCAGTACTTC
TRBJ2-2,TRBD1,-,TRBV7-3,CASSPLIGTEWTGELFF,TGTGCCAGCAGCCCGCTTATAGGGACAGAGTGGACCGGGGAGCTGTTTTTT
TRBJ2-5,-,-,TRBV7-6,CASSLPSAAGTQYF,TGTGCCAGCAGCTTACCTAGCGCCGCAGGGACCCAGTACTTC
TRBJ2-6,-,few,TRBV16,CASSQSGGGAGANVLTF,TGTGCCAGCAGCCAATCTGGGGGGGGCGCTGGGGCCAACGTCCTGACTTTC
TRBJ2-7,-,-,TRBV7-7,CASSPRQVPFHEQYF,TGTGCTAGCAGCCCTAGACAGGTTCCCTTCCACGAGCAGTACTTC
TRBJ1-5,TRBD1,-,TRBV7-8,CASSLGTGYGTQPQHF,TGTGCCAGCAGCTTGGGGACAGGGTACGGGACTCAGCCCCAGCATTTT
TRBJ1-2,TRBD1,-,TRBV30,CAWSRDSGDYTF,TGTGCCTGGAGCAGGGACAGTGGAGACTACACCTTC
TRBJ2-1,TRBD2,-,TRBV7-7,CASSLGTSGSSYEQFF,TGTGCTAGCAGCTTGGGGACTAGCGGGAGTTCGTATGAGCAGTTCTTC
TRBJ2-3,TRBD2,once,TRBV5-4,CASSQGAGVDTQYF,TGCGCCAGCAGCCAGGGAGCGGGAGTGGATACGCAGTATTTT
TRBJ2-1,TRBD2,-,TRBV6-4,CASSNRTGGPGDEQFF,TGTGCCAGCAGTAACCGGACGGGAGGGCCGGGGGATGAGCAGTTCTTC
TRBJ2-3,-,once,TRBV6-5,CASSNSGGSTDTQYF,TGTGCCAGCAGTAACAGCGGAGGAAGCACAGATACGCAGTATTTT
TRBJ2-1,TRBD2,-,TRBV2,CASIQREDVGNEQFF,TGTGCCAGCATACAGCGGGAGGACGTAGGTAATGAGCAGTTCTTC
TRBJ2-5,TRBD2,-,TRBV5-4,CASSSPLGGNQETQYF,TGTGCCAGCAGCTCCCCCTTGGGGGGGAACCAAGAGACCCAGTACTTC
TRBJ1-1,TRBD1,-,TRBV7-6,CASSQDRVGMNTEAFF,TGTGCCTCTAGCCAGGACAGGGTCGGGATGAACACTGAAGCTTTCTTT
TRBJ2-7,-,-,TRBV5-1,CASSEGGSYEQYF,TGCGCCAGCAGTGAAGGGGGTTCCTACGAGCAGTACTTC
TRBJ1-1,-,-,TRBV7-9,CASSLVAGEGTEAFF,TGTGCCAGCAGCTTAGTCGCGGGGGAGGGCACTGAAGCTTTCTTT
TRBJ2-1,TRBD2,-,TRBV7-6,CASSPRAGAEQFF,TGTGCCAGCAGCCCAAGAGCGGGAGCCGAGCAGTTCTTC
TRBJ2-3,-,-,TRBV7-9,CASSSNSGGGEVDTQYF,TGTGCCAGCAGCTCCAATAGCGGAGGGGGGGAGGTAGATACGCAGTATTTT
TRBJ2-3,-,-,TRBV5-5,CASSFVVDRGNTDTQYF,TGTGCCAGCAGCTTTGTGGTCGACCGGGGGAACACAGATACGCAGTATTTT
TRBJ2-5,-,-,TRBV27,CASSSFGQPYDQETQYF,TGTGCCAGCAGCTCTTTTGGACAGCCCTATGACCAAGAGACCCAGTACTTC
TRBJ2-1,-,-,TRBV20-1,CSARLRGEQFF,TGCAGTGCTAGGCTTAGGGGTGAGCAGTTCTTC
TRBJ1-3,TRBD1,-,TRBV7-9,CASSYGQGAGNTIYF,TGTGCCAGCAGTTATGGACAGGGGGCTGGAAACACCATATATTTT
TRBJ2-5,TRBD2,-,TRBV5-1,CASSPWGGRQETQYF,TGCGCCAGCAGCCCGTGGGGGGGTCGACAAGAGACCCAGTACTTC
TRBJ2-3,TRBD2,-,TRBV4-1,CASSQSIAGGSTDTQYF,TGCGCCAGCAGCCAATCTATAGCGGGAGGGAGCACAGATACGCAGTATTTT
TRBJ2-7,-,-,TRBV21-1,CASSNLWAEAPYEQYF,TGTGCCAGCAGCAACCTCTGGGCGGAGGCCCCCTACGAGCAGTACTTC
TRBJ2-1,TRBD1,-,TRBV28,CASRETGGLSSYNEQFF,TGTGCCAGCAGAGAAACAGGGGGCCTAAGCTCCTACAATGAGCAGTTCTTC
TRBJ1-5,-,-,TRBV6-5,CASSYGANQPQHF,TGTGCCAGCAGTTACGGGGCGAATCAGCCCCAGCATTTT
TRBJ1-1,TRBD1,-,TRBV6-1,CASIQTGEAFF,TGTGCCAGCATTCAGACAGGGGAAGCTTTCTTT
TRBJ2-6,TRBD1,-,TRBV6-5,CASSPGQGLFLTF,TGTGCCAGCAGTCCGGGACAGGGTCTGTTCCTGACTTTC
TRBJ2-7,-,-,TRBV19,CASSIGTFYEQYF,TGTGCCAGTAGTATAGGGACTTTCTACGAGCAGTACTTC
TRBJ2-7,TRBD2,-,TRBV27,CASSLGGVGHEQYF,TGTGCCAGCAGCCTTGGGGGGGTGGGCCACGAGCAGTACTTC
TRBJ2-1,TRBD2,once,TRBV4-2,CASSQEYDPAASGIYNEQFF,TGTGCCAGCAGCCAAGAATATGACCCCGCGGCTAGCGGGATTTACAATGAGCAGTTCTTC
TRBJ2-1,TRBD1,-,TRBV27,CASSATGGGEQFF,TGTGCCAGCAGTGCCACAGGGGGCGGGGAGCAGTTCTTC
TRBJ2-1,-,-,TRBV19,CASSIGFGDAERVNSYNEQFF,TGTGCCAGTAGTATTGGTTTTGGGGACGCGGAGCGGGTGAACTCCTACAATGAGCAGTTCTTC
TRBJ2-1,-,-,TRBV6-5,CASSYGGYNEQFF,TGTGCCAGCAGTTACGGCGGGTACAATGAGCAGTTCTTC
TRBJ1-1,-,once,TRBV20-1,CSAREDSETFF,TGCAGTGCTAGAGAAGACAGTGAGACTTTCTTT
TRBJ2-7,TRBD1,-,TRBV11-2,CASSSTGTESYEQYF,TGTGCCAGCAGCTCCACCGGGACAGAATCCTACGAGCAGTACTTC
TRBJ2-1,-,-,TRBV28,CASSLSGSSYNEQFF,TGTGCCAGCAGTTTAAGCGGGTCCTCCTACAATGAGCAGTTCTTC